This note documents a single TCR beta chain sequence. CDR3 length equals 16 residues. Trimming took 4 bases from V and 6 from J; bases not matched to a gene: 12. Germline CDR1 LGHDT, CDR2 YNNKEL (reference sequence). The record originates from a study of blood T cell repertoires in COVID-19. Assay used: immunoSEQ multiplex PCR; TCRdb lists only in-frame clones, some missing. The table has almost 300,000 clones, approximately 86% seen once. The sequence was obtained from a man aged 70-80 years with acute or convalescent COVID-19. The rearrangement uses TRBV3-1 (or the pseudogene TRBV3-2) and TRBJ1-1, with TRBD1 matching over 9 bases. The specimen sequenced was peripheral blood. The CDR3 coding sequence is TGTGCCAGCAGCCTACACGAAGGACAGGGGAAACCTGAAGCTTTCTTT. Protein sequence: CASSLHEGQGKPEAFF.